This entry lists 6 T cell receptor beta chains sequenced from one sample in a study of T cells expressing NK-cell markers. No DNA is given; TCRdb re-called the 5' RACE reads and lists each CDR3 protein once. This specimen shows about 180,000 distinct CDR3 sequences; the ten leading clones hold 20% to 25%. Sequencing used blood T cells: a sorted CD56 or NKG2C T cell subset, CD4+ or CD8+ T cells, or bulk PBMC T cells (not recorded which). The receptors stem from a man aged 18 to 69 in good health.

The chain employs TRBV6-1 and TRBJ2-3; the D call of TRBD2 rests on TCRdb alone, since no DNA is present to check it. Per germline, CDR1 MNHNS and CDR2 SASEGT. The CDR3 length is 18 residues. The CDR3 here is CASSHGLAGGVPTDTQYF.

This chain uses TRBV5-5 with TRBJ2-1; TCRdb lists TRBD2, though no DNA is available to test this call. This CDR3 contains 17 residues. The germline CDR1 and CDR2 sequences are SGHKS and YYEKEE (reference sequence). CDR3 in amino acids: CASSLRLAGGDFNEQFF. Combining the CDR3 with reference TRBV5-5 and TRBJ2-1 gives the whole variable domain DAGVTQSPTHLIKTRGQQVTLRCSPISGHKSVSWYQQVLGQGPQFIFQYYEKEERGRGNFPDRFSARQFPNYSSELNVNALLLGDSALYLCASSLRLAGGDFNEQFFGPGTRLTVL.

V and J are TRBV7-9 and TRBJ2-7; TCRdb's assignment of TRBD1 cannot be checked, as there is no DNA. Per germline, CDR1 SEHNR and CDR2 FQNEAQ (reference sequence). The CDR3 is 14 amino acids. The CDR3: CASSNGDTSYEQYF. Drawing the rest from reference TRBV7-9 and TRBJ2-7, the complete variable domain is DTGVSQNPRHKITKRGQNVTFRCDPISEHNRLYWYRQTLGQGPEFLTYFQNEAQLEKSRLLSDRFSAERPKGSFSTLEIQRTEQGDSAMYLCASSNGDTSYEQYFGPGTRLTVT.

CDR3 amino acids: CASSPRGGPETWQFF. The chain links TRBV7-6 to TRBJ2-1; checking the TCRdb D call of TRBD2 is not possible without DNA. CDR3 length equals 15 residues. Germline loops: CDR1 SGHVS, CDR2 FNYEAQ.

This chain links TRBV27 with TRBJ1-3. Germline assignment: CDR1 MNHEY and CDR2 SMNVEV (reference sequence). This CDR3 is built from 14 residues. The CDR3: CASKSIHSGNTIYF.

The chain recombines TRBV7-9 with TRBJ2-1; TCRdb calls TRBD1, which cannot be checked without DNA. Germline lookup yields CDR1 SEHNR and CDR2 FQNEAQ (reference sequence). This CDR3 has 15 residues. CDR3 loop: CASSISGTGFNEQFF.